The clone carrying this T cell receptor (beta chain) has at least ten counts. Its target is unknown. The CDR3 extends 3 residues past the end of the read, so its final part is completed from the germline J gene. The sample comes from a study of T cell clonality in common variable immunodeficiency. Broader study findings: Fewer deletions and N-nucleotide insertions were reportedly seen in common variable immunodeficiency TCR beta sequences.

Equal genomic DNA amounts from CVID and control samples were sequenced. Method: immunoSEQ multiplex PCR; TCRdb's copy keeps in-frame clones and lacks some. This sample carries 40,000 to 50,000 clones, none of them present only once. Between the trimmed V and J ends, which lost 4 bases and 2 bases, there was a span of 9 bases. The CDR3 contains 13 residues. Germline CDR1 reads SGHRS; CDR2 reads YFSETQ. Sequencing was performed on peripheral blood mononuclear cells. This receptor was identified in a human donor with common variable immunodeficiency. The V and J genes are TRBV5-1 and TRBJ2-5, with D perhaps TRBD2 (5 bases). The CDR3 spells CASSRGSQETQYF. The sequenced part of the CDR3 DNA is TGCGCCAGCAGCCGGGGATCGCAAGAGACC.